This passage covers 20 T cell receptor beta chains from one sample sequenced in a study of T and B cells in COVID-19 patients. TRB was amplified from about 260-540 ng of blood genomic DNA. BIOMED2 TRB-A/B primer pools were used in multiplex TRB PCR. In TCRdb, the multiplex PCR reads were re-called with MiXCR into one record per CDR3 protein. The sample has some 9,100 distinct CDR3 sequences, under 30% seen once. Sequencing was done on a sample of blood. These receptors all come from a human donor who had recovered from COVID-19.

This chain connects TRBV10-1 to TRBJ1-1, with D tentatively TRBD1 (5 bases). Trimming took off 8 bases at V and 4 bases at J, with 14 bases between the two ends. The CDR3 runs 13 residues. Germline loops: CDR1 WNHNN, CDR2 SYGVQD (reference sequence). The CDR3 region is CASSSGRVTEAFF. In nucleotides, the CDR3 is TGCGCCAGCTCCTCAGGGAGAGTCACTGAAGCTTTCTTT.

As concerns this clonotype: One junction end does not reproduce the germline sequence, and a read error may be involved. The chain joins TRBV6-5 to TRBJ1-2; TRBD1 matches 11 bases. The CDR3 has 14 residues. CDR1 MNHEY and CDR2 SVGAGI come from the germline V gene. The CDR3 sequence is CASKGTGGDYGHTF. The CDR3 bases are TGTGCCAGTAAAGGGACAGGGGGGGACTATGGCCACACCTTC.

This clonotype has a handful of counts. DNA for the CDR3: TGCAGTGCTGCCCAAGCGGGACGGATCTCTGGGGCCAACGTCCTGACTTTC. Translated, it gives CSAAQAGRISGANVLTF. The V call is TRBV20-1, the J call TRBJ2-6, with TRBD2 matching over 7 bases. CDR3 length: 17 amino acids. Germline V gives CDR1 DFQATT, CDR2 SNEGSKA (reference sequence). Trimming removed 5 bases from V and 0 bases from J; junction bases left unmatched: 10.

By frequency in the sample, this clonotype is medium-sized. This chain joins TRBV5-6 and TRBJ2-4; D ambiguous. CDR3 length: 13 amino acids. Trimming left V 0 bases short and J 8 bases short, with 9 bases between. Germline CDR1 SGHDT, CDR2 YYEEEE. The CDR3 nucleotides are TGTGCCAGCAGCTTGGACCAGCAGGACATTCAGTACTTC. The encoded protein is CASSLDQQDIQYF.

The gene calls are TRBV20-1 and TRBJ2-7; tentative D call: TRBD2 (7 bases). This CDR3 is 15 amino acids long. Trimming left V 6 bases short and J 3 bases short, with 21 bases between. The germline gives CDR1 DFQATT, CDR2 SNEGSKA (reference sequence). CDR3 coding DNA: TGCAGTGCCCGCGGAGAGGGGGGGGCGGACTACGAGCAGTACTTC. Amino acid sequence: CSARGEGGADYEQYF.

This clonotype is deemed large. The chain combines TRBV29-1 with TRBJ2-1; 15 nucleotides line up with TRBD2. CDR3 size: 14 residues. Unmatched junction bases numbered 0, after V lost 7 bases and J lost 2 bases. Per germline, CDR1 SQVTM and CDR2 ANQGSEA. CDR3 amino acids: CSGTSGGAYNEQFF. In DNA, the CDR3 is TGCAGCGGGACTAGCGGGGGGGCCTACAATGAGCAGTTCTTC.

This clonotype was counted only a few times. Here the CDR3 DNA reads TGTGCCAGCAGTTTACCGGGCCCCATAGCGCCCCAGCATTTT. It translates to CASSLPGPIAPQHF. The chain recombines TRBV12-3 or TRBV12-4 with TRBJ1-5; D not certain. The CDR3 runs 14 residues. V dropped 2 bases and J dropped 9 bases, with 14 bases sitting between them.

This clonotype showed up many times. V is TRBV30 and J is TRBJ2-5, with a possible D match to TRBD2 (6 bases). CDR3 length: 14 amino acids. Germline-derived CDR1 and CDR2 are GTSNPN and SVGIG (reference sequence). Trimming took off 3 bases at V and 5 bases at J, with 16 bases between the two ends. The CDR3 is CAWSPLVAGETQYF. The CDR3 DNA reads TGTGCCTGGAGCCCTCTGGTGGCGGGGGAGACCCAGTACTTC.

V gene TRBV5-4 combines with J gene TRBJ1-2; TRBD1 might be the D (5 bases). V lost 0 bases, J lost 7 bases, and 10 bases lay in between. The germline gives CDR1 SGHNT, CDR2 YYREEE (reference sequence). This CDR3 is 13 amino acids long. CDR3 sequence: CASSLDGARGYTF. The DNA of the CDR3 is TGTGCCAGCAGCTTGGATGGGGCGCGTGGCTACACCTTC. The entire variable domain, with the rest obtained from reference TRBV5-4 and TRBJ1-2, is as follows: ETGVTQSPTHLIKTRGQQVTLRCSSQSGHNTVSWYQQALGQGPQFIFQYYREEENGRGNFPPRFSGLQFPNYSSELNVNALELDDSALYLCASSLDGARGYTFGSGTRLTVV.

In the case of this clonotype: A read error is possible here, since a much larger clone lies one base away. The rearrangement uses TRBV6-1 and TRBJ2-1, with 12 bases identical to TRBD2. The CDR3 is made up of 15 amino acids. The germline V gene encodes CDR1 MNHNS and CDR2 SASEGT. CDR3 loop: CASSYSTSGGLEQLF. The CDR3 DNA is TGTGCCAGCAGTTACTCGACTAGCGGGGGACTTGAGCAGTTGTTC.

This chain joins TRBV4-1 and TRBJ2-7; TRBD1 might be the D (6 bases). Trimming shortened V by 4 bases and J by 3 bases, and 19 bases separated the two germline ends. The germline V gene has CDR1 MGHRA and CDR2 YSYEKL. The length of the CDR3 is 16 residues. The CDR3 loop is CASSLLRGHLRYEQYV. In nucleotides, the CDR3 is TGCGCCAGCAGCCTTTTACGGGGACACCTCCGCTACGAGCAGTACGTC.

This clonotype was seen many times. The chain recombines TRBV6-1 with TRBJ2-7; no clear D. CDR1 MNHNS and CDR2 SASEGT come from the germline V gene. The V end lost 2 bases, the J end lost 1 base, and 9 bases lay between the germline ends. This CDR3 comprises 14 residues. CDR3 in amino acids: CASSEQKSSYEQYV. Written as DNA, the CDR3 is TGTGCCAGCAGTGAACAGAAGTCATCCTACGAGCAGTACGTC.

By sample fraction, this clonotype is medium-sized. The J gene is TRBJ1-2, the V gene TRBV27; no clear D gene. This CDR3 is 14 amino acids long. Germline loops: CDR1 MNHEY, CDR2 SMNVEV (reference sequence). V lost 3 bases and J lost 0, with 8 bases in between. The CDR3 loop is CASSFLTPNYGYTF. DNA for the CDR3: TGTGCCAGCAGTTTCCTGACGCCTAACTATGGCTACACCTTC.

The chain has TRBV6-5 and TRBJ1-2; possibly TRBD1 for D (6 bases). Germline V lookup: CDR1 MNHEY, CDR2 SVGAGI. The CDR3 consists of 14 residues. The V end lost 4 bases, the J end lost 4 bases, and 13 bases lay between the germline ends. The CDR3 DNA reads TGTGCCAGCAGTTCCCAGACAGGCACCTATGGCTACACCTTC. Protein: CASSSQTGTYGYTF.

The chain links TRBV27 to TRBJ1-1; D is possibly TRBD1 (5 bases). The germline V gene encodes CDR1 MNHEY and CDR2 SMNVEV (reference sequence). The CDR3 is 17 residues long. V gave up 1 base and J gave up 1 base, with 16 bases separating them. The CDR3 here is CASSLFTGTGQNTEAFF. The DNA of the CDR3 is TGTGCCAGCAGTTTATTTACGGGCACAGGACAGAACACTGAAGCTTTCTTT.

The chain joins TRBV5-1 to TRBJ1-2; 9 bases match TRBD1. There are 15 residues in the CDR3. Trimming at V came to 1 base and at J to 4 bases, leaving 5 bases not matched to a gene. CDR1 and CDR2 from the germline V gene are SGHRS and YFSETQ. In DNA form, the CDR3 reads TGCGCCAGCAGCTTGAGTACAGGGGGCCCCTATGGCTACACCTTC. Its protein product is CASSLSTGGPYGYTF. The full variable domain, completed using reference TRBV5-1 and TRBJ1-2, is KAGVTQTPRYLIKTRGQQVTLSCSPISGHRSVSWYQQTPGQGLQFLFEYFSETQRNKGNFPGRFSGRQFSNSRSEMNVSTLELGDSALYLCASSLSTGGPYGYTFGSGTRLTVV.

With respect to this clonotype: This could be a read error, since a much larger clone is one nucleotide away. The V gene is TRBV6-6, the J gene TRBJ2-2; D call uncertain. With 0 bases removed from V and 0 bases from J, the gap between germline ends came to 17 bases. Per germline, CDR1 MNHNY and CDR2 SVGAGI (reference sequence). This CDR3 has 19 residues. The CDR3 DNA reads TGTGCCAGCAGTTACTCCCTCGACGCCAGTGAGCCGAACACCGGGGAGCTGTTTTTT. Its protein is CASSYSLDASEPNTGELFF.

This clonotype has only a few counts. This chain joins TRBV11-2 and TRBJ2-3; 7 nucleotides match TRBD1. CDR3 length: 17 amino acids. In germline, CDR1 is SGHAT, CDR2 FQNNGV. Trimming cost V 2 bases and J 0 bases; bases outside gene matches: 8. In nucleotides, the CDR3 is TGTGCCAGCAGCTTAATGACAGGGCGGAGTAGCACAGATACGCAGTATTTT. It yields the protein CASSLMTGRSSTDTQYF.

About this clonotype: A read error may be the cause here, since a much bigger clone is one base away. The genes are TRBV6-5 and TRBJ1-2, with 7 bases fitting TRBD1. Germline V gene data show CDR1 as MNHEY and CDR2 as SVGAGI. The CDR3 is 12 amino acids. In DNA, the CDR3 is TGTGCCAGCACCCAGGGGGGGTATGGCCACACCTTC. Its protein product is CASTQGGYGHTF.

CDR3 sequence: CSVARELANEQFF. The CDR3 bases are TGCAGCGTTGCCCGCGAACTAGCGAATGAGCAGTTCTTC. The rearrangement uses TRBV29-1 and TRBJ2-1, with 7 bases lining up with TRBD2. The junction had 7 bases not matched to a gene; V was cut back by 4 bases and J by 7 bases. CDR3 size: 13 residues. Germline CDR1 SQVTM, CDR2 ANQGSEA.